The next 2 T cell receptor beta chains were all read from a single sample in a study of T cell responses to AZD1222 COVID-19 vaccine (dated by TCRdb to 2020 to 2023). The sample's time point label, in plain terms: about 28 days (+/-7) after the second vaccine dose. The library was built by means of the immunoSEQ multiplex PCR assay. Entries here come from immuneACCESS through TCRdb and include only in-frame sequences with V and J called. Some clones fail to appear in such tables; in the studies checked, an unresolved V gene covers under half of the shortfall, and the cause of the remainder is unknown. Present in this sample are some 110,000 clones, around 90% of which were seen just once. The ten largest clonotypes hold less than 4% of the sample. The sample was peripheral blood, taken 28 days after the second AZD1222 dose. These receptors originate from an adult who received the AZD1222 COVID-19 vaccine.

V gene TRBV6-2 or TRBV6-3 combines with J gene TRBJ1-1; 8 bases match TRBD1. V shed 0 bases, J shed 0 bases, and the junction held 9 bases outside the gene matches. Germline V gene data show CDR1 as MNHEY and CDR2 as SVGEGT. The length of the CDR3 is 18 residues. The CDR3 bases are TGTGCCAGCAGTTACTCGAAAGAACAGGGGGAAATGAACACTGAAGCTTTCTTT. Translating gives CASSYSKEQGEMNTEAFF.

The chain couples TRBV7-2 to TRBJ2-1; 8 bases match TRBD2. This CDR3 contains 15 residues. Germline trimming cut 5 bases from V and 6 bases from J; bases unmatched to any gene: 9. Germline V gene lookup returns CDR1 SGHTA and CDR2 FQGNSA. Written as DNA, the CDR3 is TGTGCCAGCAGCCAAGGGACTAGTTGGACCAATGAGCAGTTCTTC. This encodes CASSQGTSWTNEQFF. Together with reference TRBV7-2 and TRBJ2-1, the CDR3 gives the full variable domain: GAGVSQSPSNKVTEKGKDVELRCDPISGHTALYWYRQSLGQGLEFLIYFQGNSAPDKSGLPSDRFSAERTGGSVSTLTIQRTQQEDSAVYLCASSQGTSWTNEQFFGPGTRLTVL.